These T cell receptor beta chains were read from a single sample in a study of CD8+CD57+ T cells in acquired aplastic anemia. TCRdb ran MiXCR on the reads and lists one entry per CDR3 protein. The sample has about 160,000 distinct CDR3 sequences, 70% to 80% seen once. Sequencing was done on a sample of sorted CD4+, CD8+, or CD8+CD57+ T cells (not recorded which) from PBMCs. The receptor set was obtained from a human donor with aplastic anemia. CDR3s include the opening cysteine and the closing phenylalanine or tryptophan. D genes are given only for firm matches. Clone size is not always given. Where it is, it says once, few, many or a class for expanded clones.

j_call clone_size v_call d_call cdr3_aa cdr3_nt
TRBJ2-5 . TRBV11-2 TRBD2 CASSLASGSGETQYF TGTGCCAGCAGCTTAGCTAGCGGGAGCGGAGAGACCCAGTACTTC
TRBJ2-2 few TRBV12-3/TRBV12-4 . CASSLGGNTGELFF TGTGCCAGCAGTTTAGGGGGCAACACCGGGGAGCTGTTTTTT
TRBJ2-1 . TRBV7-2 . CASSPGSLYNEQFF TGTGCCAGCAGCCCAGGGAGCCTTTACAATGAGCAGTTCTTC
TRBJ1-4 . TRBV19 TRBD1 CASSIHGQGMKEKLFF TGTGCCAGTAGTATCCACGGACAGGGAATGAAGGAAAAACTGTTTTTT
TRBJ1-2 . TRBV7-9 TRBD1 CASSPSGGQGVTYGYTF TGTGCCAGCAGCCCCTCAGGAGGACAGGGGGTCACCTATGGCTACACCTTC
TRBJ2-3 . TRBV20-1 . CSAMGKAGTQYF TGCAGTGCTATGGGGAAGGCGGGTACGCAGTATTTT
TRBJ2-3 few TRBV25-1 TRBD2 CASSEPGLAGTTDTQYF TGTGCCAGCAGTGAGCCGGGACTAGCGGGCACCACAGATACGCAGTATTTT
TRBJ2-5 once TRBV7-6 . CASSLDWGAETQYF TGTGCCAGCAGCCTGGACTGGGGGGCTGAGACCCAGTACTTC
TRBJ2-7 . TRBV6-9 . CASNQGMRAYEQYF TGTGCCAGCAACCAGGGAATGCGGGCCTACGAGCAGTACTTC
TRBJ2-6 . TRBV5-1 . CASSLSKVGANVLTF TGCGCCAGCAGCTTGAGCAAGGTTGGGGCCAACGTCCTGACTTTC
TRBJ1-3 many TRBV10-2 . CASRGGTYSGNTIYF TGCGCCAGCCGGGGAGGGACCTACTCTGGAAACACCATATATTTT
TRBJ1-6 . TRBV15 . CATTLSTNSPLHF TGTGCCACCACTCTTTCCACGAATTCACCCCTCCACTTT
TRBJ1-1 few TRBV7-3 TRBD1 CASSLGTGTEAFF TGTGCCAGCAGCTTAGGGACAGGCACTGAAGCTTTCTTT
TRBJ2-7 few TRBV6-4 TRBD2 CASSLGAGASYEQYF TGTGCCAGCAGCTTAGGAGCGGGGGCTTCCTACGAGCAGTACTTC
TRBJ2-1 few TRBV9 . CASSVGLDEQFF TGTGCCAGCAGCGTAGGCCTAGATGAGCAGTTCTTC
TRBJ2-5 . TRBV5-1 . CASSLGRGNQETQYF TGCGCCAGCAGCTTGGGACGGGGGAACCAAGAGACCCAGTACTTC
TRBJ1-2 . TRBV15 TRBD1 CATRSSGGVGYTF TGTGCCACCAGATCCTCAGGGGGAGTTGGCTACACCTTC
TRBJ1-1 many TRBV12-5 . CASGWPGPLVTEAFF TGTGCTAGTGGTTGGCCGGGACCCCTGGTCACTGAAGCTTTCTTT
TRBJ2-7 . TRBV5-1 . CASSLVANSYEQYF TGCGCCAGCAGCTTGGTAGCCAATTCCTACGAGCAGTACTTC
TRBJ2-1 few TRBV7-3 . CASSHPTNNEQFF TGTGCCAGCAGCCATCCTACTAATAATGAGCAGTTCTTC
TRBJ1-2 few TRBV20-1 . CSARDEAGIGYTF TGCAGTGCTAGAGATGAGGCAGGGATAGGCTACACCTTC
TRBJ2-1 . TRBV15 TRBD2 CATSGGLAGHF TGTGCCACCAGCGGGGGACTAGCGGGACATTTC
TRBJ1-2 . TRBV7-9 TRBD1 CARSPGGRYGYTF TGTGCCAGAAGCCCAGGGGGCCGCTATGGCTACACCTTC
TRBJ2-1 few TRBV28 TRBD1 CASRYGTGGNEQFF TGTGCCAGCAGATACGGGACAGGGGGCAATGAGCAGTTCTTC
TRBJ2-7 . TRBV2 . CASSPTPDRLAVNEQYF TGTGCCAGCAGTCCCACCCCTGACAGATTGGCAGTCAACGAGCAGTACTTC